Reported below is one TCR beta chain. This entry comes from a study of radiation and T cells in renal cell carcinoma. Data came from immunoSEQ multiplex PCR; TCRdb stores just in-frame clones and leaves some out. The sample records tens of thousands of clones, approximately 86% being singletons. Germline lookup yields CDR1 SGDLS and CDR2 YYNGEE. The CDR3 consists of 11 residues. Deletions cut 4 bases from V and 9 bases from J, with 10 bases between. The time point: blood 2 weeks post-SBRT. Regarding treatment: 15 Gy SBRT to primary tumor, nephrectomy 4 weeks later. Serial blood draws occurred at baseline and 2 and 4 weeks post-SBRT.

The sample in question was blood, obtained from a patient whose treatment included radiotherapy and nephrectomy. The source of this sequence is a woman between 50 and 59 years old with renal cell carcinoma. J is TRBJ2-5 and V is TRBV9; D possibly corresponds to TRBD2 (6 bases). The CDR3 loop reads CASSPGGAQYF. Here the CDR3 DNA reads TGTGCCAGCAGCCCGGGCGGGGCCCAGTACTTC. The full variable domain, in which reference TRBV9 and TRBJ2-5 provide the parts outside the CDR3, is DSGVTQTPKHLITATGQRVTLRCSPRSGDLSVYWYQQSLDQGLQFLIQYYNGEERAKGNILERFSAQQFPDLHSELNLSSLELGDSALYFCASSPGGAQYFGPGTRLLVL.